One and the same sample provided the 20 T cell receptor beta chains below, sequenced in a study of T cells in Graves' hyperthyroidism and ophthalmopathy. Amplification targeted TCR beta CDR3 regions from RNA transcripts. First-round RT-PCR with HTBI primers amplified the TCR CDR3 region. TCRdb itself ran the multiplex PCR reads through MiXCR, one entry per CDR3 protein. The sample gives some 460,000 distinct CDR3 sequences, 15% to 19% of which show up once; about 14% is in the top ten. Sequencing was done on a sample of blood. The origin of the receptors is a young woman with Graves' hyperthyroidism.

The table lists this clonotype with many counts. The rearrangement joins TRBV28 to TRBJ1-1; tentatively, D is TRBD1 (5 bases). Germline V lookup: CDR1 MDHEN, CDR2 SYDVKM. The CDR3 consists of 17 residues. Trimming removed 6 bases at V and 1 base at J, with 21 bases between. The CDR3 here is CASSSNYWGRTNTEAFF. The CDR3 DNA sequence: TGTGCCAGCAGCTCAAACTACTGGGGCAGAACGAACACTGAAGCTTTCTTT.

This clonotype has at least ten counts. This chain uses TRBV20-1 with TRBJ2-1, with 16 bases that match TRBD2. The CDR3 totals 16 residues. Germline-derived CDR1 and CDR2 are DFQATT and SNEGSKA (reference sequence). V trimming: 6 bases; J trimming: 8 bases; junction bases outside the gene matches: 10. CDR3 sequence: CSAPGLAGGGSDEQFF. The CDR3 DNA sequence: TGCAGTGCGCCGGGACTAGCGGGAGGGGGGTCAGATGAGCAGTTCTTC.

A remark on this clonotype: Relative to the germline gene, one junction end is altered; a read error may explain this. V is TRBV9 and J is TRBJ2-1; 10 bases are shared with TRBD2. The germline CDR1 and CDR2 sequences are SGDLS and YYNGEE. The CDR3 loop spans 17 amino acids. CDR3 loop: CASGVRQAGGSYNEQFF. The DNA for the CDR3 is TGTGCCAGCGGCGTACGACAAGCGGGAGGGAGCTACAATGAGCAGTTCTTC.

This clonotype has at least ten counts. This chain connects TRBV5-5 to TRBJ2-1, with D perhaps assigned TRBD1 or TRBD2 (5 bases each). The CDR3 spans 16 residues. Germline values: CDR1 SGHKS, CDR2 YYEKEE (reference sequence). Trimming took 1 base from V and 6 from J, leaving 17 bases between them. The CDR3 sequence is CASSLLAGMGTNEQFF. As DNA, the CDR3 is TGTGCCAGCAGCTTGCTCGCCGGAATGGGGACCAATGAGCAGTTCTTC. Full variable domain (remainder filled in from reference TRBV5-5 and TRBJ2-1): DAGVTQSPTHLIKTRGQQVTLRCSPISGHKSVSWYQQVLGQGPQFIFQYYEKEERGRGNFPDRFSARQFPNYSSELNVNALLLGDSALYLCASSLLAGMGTNEQFFGPGTRLTVL.

Ten or more counts support this clonotype. The gene calls are TRBV7-9 and TRBJ2-7; D perhaps matches TRBD1 (5 bases). The germline CDR1 and CDR2 sequences are SEHNR and FQNEAQ (reference sequence). The V gene lost 0 bases and the J gene lost 5 bases, with 11 bases spanning the gap. This CDR3 is built from 14 residues. CDR3 DNA: TGTGCCAGCAGCTTAGCGCGGCAGGGAAACGAGCAGTACTTC. Its protein product is CASSLARQGNEQYF.

This clonotype has a count of ten or more. The genes are TRBV2 and TRBJ2-7; 7 nucleotides align to TRBD1. Germline V gene lookup returns CDR1 SNHLY and CDR2 FYNNEI. This CDR3 has 17 residues. V lost 6 bases, J lost 4 bases, and 18 bases stayed unmatched. CDR3 nucleotides: TGTGCCAGCAGCCCTACCCATTCGACAGGGTCTGGGTACGAGCAGTACTTC. Its protein is CASSPTHSTGSGYEQYF.

The chain uses TRBV5-1 and TRBJ2-2, with D tentatively TRBD1 (5 bases). Trimming took 4 bases from V and 2 from J, leaving 15 bases between them. Germline V gene data show CDR1 as SGHRS and CDR2 as YFSETQ. This CDR3 region has 16 residues. The CDR3 spells CASSRNSQGNTGELFF. The CDR3 region has the DNA TGCGCCAGCAGCCGAAACAGCCAGGGAAACACCGGGGAGCTGTTTTTT.

The table lists this clonotype with a few counts. CDR3 residues: CASSQGGGRSSGNTIYF. Here the CDR3 DNA reads TGCGCCAGCAGCCAAGGGGGGGGCAGAAGCTCTGGAAACACCATATATTTT. This chain links TRBV4-1 with TRBJ1-3, with a possible D match to TRBD1 (6 bases). Trimming left V 1 base short and J 0 bases short, with 13 bases between. Germline CDR1 is MGHRA and CDR2 is YSYEKL. CDR3 size: 17 residues.

V usage is TRBV3-1 and J usage is TRBJ2-7; D is ambiguous. The V and J ends lost 0 bases and 1 base respectively, with 10 bases between them. Looked up from germline, CDR1 is LGHDT and CDR2 is YNNKEL (reference sequence). This CDR3 region has 15 residues. The CDR3 here is CASSQDGVTSYEQYF. CDR3 coding DNA: TGTGCCAGCAGCCAAGATGGGGTCACATCCTACGAGCAGTACTTC.

This clonotype was seen a handful of times. The chain has TRBV19 and TRBJ2-7, with D perhaps being TRBD1 or TRBD2 (5 bases each). The germline CDR1 and CDR2 sequences are LNHDA and SQIVND (reference sequence). The CDR3 totals 15 residues. The V gene lost 5 bases and the J gene lost 1 base, with 15 bases spanning the gap. The CDR3 spells CASSDGALGSYEQYF. CDR3 DNA: TGTGCCAGTAGTGACGGGGCTCTGGGATCCTACGAGCAGTACTTC.

The rearrangement links TRBV7-2 to TRBJ1-2; D is unresolved. CDR3 length: 13 residues. Per the germline V gene, CDR1 is SGHTA and CDR2 is FQGNSA. V shed 0 bases and J shed 1 base, with 3 bases lying between them. Here the CDR3 reads CASSLANNYGYTF. As DNA, the CDR3 is TGTGCCAGCAGCTTAGCTAATAACTATGGCTACACCTTC.

The chain links TRBV20-1 to TRBJ1-3; no clear D gene. Germline CDR1 is DFQATT and CDR2 is SNEGSKA (reference sequence). V was cut by 6 bases and J by 4 bases, with 10 bases left in between. The CDR3 is 12 residues long. CDR3 in DNA: TGCAGTGCCCCCACAGACGGAAACACCATATATTTT. Translated: CSAPTDGNTIYF.

The rearrangement joins TRBV7-8 to TRBJ2-3; D is undetermined. Germline loops: CDR1 SGHVS, CDR2 FQNEAQ. Deletions cut 3 bases from V and 0 bases from J, with 7 bases between. The length of the CDR3 is 14 residues. For the CDR3, the DNA is TGTGCCAGCAGCTTCGCCGTAAGCACAGATACGCAGTATTTT. Translated: CASSFAVSTDTQYF.

This clonotype appeared many times. The genes are TRBV11-2 and TRBJ1-5, with D perhaps matching TRBD1 (5 bases). Germline CDR1 SGHAT, CDR2 FQNNGV. Trimming left V 8 bases short and J 4 bases short, with 12 bases between. CDR3 size: 13 residues. The chain's CDR3 is CASSKGINQPQHF. CDR3 in DNA: TGTGCCAGCTCAAAGGGGATTAATCAGCCCCAGCATTTT.

This chain connects TRBV7-3 to TRBJ2-3; 8 bases line up with TRBD2. The CDR3 consists of 18 residues. With V trimmed by 0 bases and J by 0 bases, 8 bases remained unmatched. In germline, CDR1 is SGHTA, CDR2 FQGTGA. CDR3 residues: CASSLTPTSVSSTDTQYF. As DNA, the CDR3 is TGTGCCAGCAGCTTAACCCCGACTAGCGTCTCTAGCACAGATACGCAGTATTTT. The variable domain in full, with the rest retrieved from reference TRBV7-3 and TRBJ2-3, is GAGVSQTPSNKVTEKGKYVELRCDPISGHTALYWYRQSLGQGPEFLIYFQGTGAADDSGLPNDRFFAVRPEGSVSTLKIQRTERGDSAVYLCASSLTPTSVSSTDTQYFGPGTRLTVL.

This clonotype was counted a few times. The rearrangement uses TRBV24-1 and TRBJ1-5; D is undetermined. V was pared by 7 bases and J by 0 bases, with 9 bases between. The CDR3 is 14 residues long. In germline, CDR1 is KGHDR, CDR2 SFDVKD. CDR3 bases: TGTGCCACCAGCCCCTGGGATAGCAATCAGCCCCAGCATTTT. Translating it yields CATSPWDSNQPQHF.

The rearrangement links TRBV7-8 to TRBJ2-2; D is tentatively TRBD1 or TRBD2 (5 bases each). The V gene's germline CDR1 is SGHVS and CDR2 FQNEAQ. The CDR3 length is 16 residues. The V and J ends lost 5 bases and 3 bases respectively, with 16 bases between them. This CDR3 reads CASSPRGEIYTGELFF. The CDR3 DNA reads TGTGCCAGCAGCCCCCGAGGGGAGATATACACCGGGGAGCTGTTTTTT.

This clonotype was observed at least ten times. The V gene is TRBV5-1, the J gene TRBJ1-1; D gene uncertain. The CDR3 covers 15 residues. CDR1 and CDR2 (germline): SGHRS, YFSETQ. Trimming took off 5 bases at V and 2 bases at J, with 16 bases between the two ends. The CDR3 loop is CASSYLPGENTEAFF. The CDR3 coding sequence is TGCGCCAGCAGTTATCTACCGGGCGAAAACACTGAAGCTTTCTTT.

Ten or more counts support this clonotype. At one boundary the junction diverges from the germline segment, which might be a read error. This chain joins TRBV5-1 and TRBJ2-3; 7 nucleotides line up with TRBD2. The V gene's germline CDR1 is SGHRS and CDR2 YFSETQ. The length of the CDR3 is 14 residues. For the CDR3, the DNA is TGTGCCAGCAGTCTAGCGGTGAGCACAGATACGCAGTATTTT. Protein sequence: CASSLAVSTDTQYF.

There are many counts of this clonotype. The chain carries TRBV3-1 and TRBJ1-5, with 7 bases fitting TRBD1. Germline trimming cut 4 bases from V and 3 bases from J; bases unmatched to any gene: 3. Per the germline V gene, CDR1 is LGHDT and CDR2 is YNNKEL (reference sequence). The CDR3 covers 14 residues. CDR3 DNA sequence: TGTGCCAGCAGCCTGACAGGGTACAATCAGCCCCAGCATTTT. This translates into CASSLTGYNQPQHF.